This T cell receptor (beta chain) emerged from a study of blood T cell repertoires in COVID-19. Study at large: Whether acute or convalescent, the COVID-19 samples came from the United States, Italy and Spain. T cells, B-cell-depleted T cells, or PBMCs provided the cDNA or gDNA that served as material.

After removal of 6 bases from V and 4 bases from J, the junction contained 10 bases not matched to a gene. The CDR3 covers 15 residues. In germline, CDR1 is MGHRA, CDR2 YSYEKL. Authors' processing steps: Using reference gene primer amplification, nucleated cell counts were estimated. Clones were read by immunoSEQ multiplex PCR, and TCRdb kept only the in-frame ones, dropping some. Clone size and V and J calls were adopted from that table, with D and trimming inferred from the DNA. This sample has 250,000 to 300,000 clones; about nine tenths occur once, and the top ten carry about 2%. This TCR was sampled from a woman aged 50 to 60 who had recovered from COVID-19. The sequenced sample consisted of peripheral blood. The rearrangement uses TRBV4-1 and TRBJ2-3; 7 bases agree with TRBD1. The CDR3 region has the DNA TGCGCCAGCAGGGATATGACAGGGAAGGCAGATACGCAGTATTTT. It encodes CASRDMTGKADTQYF.